Listed below are T cell receptor beta chains from one sample, sequenced in a study of blood T cell dynamics during melanoma immunotherapy. Generated by immunoSEQ multiplex PCR, the TCRdb table keeps only in-frame clones and is missing some. The repertoire has roughly 5,400 clones, around nine tenths of them found once; the top ten carry approximately 3.5%. The sample in question was blood, obtained from a patient treated with checkpoint blockade. Receptors originate from a human donor with melanoma. CDR3s include the opening cysteine and the closing phenylalanine or tryptophan. A D gene is named only where the DNA matches it firmly. Size is stated for part of the rows, as once, few or many counts, or as a class when the clone is expanded.

d_gene	j_gene	abundance	v_gene	CDR3nt	CDR3aa
.	TRBJ2-2	.	TRBV6-5	TGTGCCAGCAGTTCGGTAGGGAGCACCGGGGAGCTGTTTTTT	CASSSVGSTGELFF
.	TRBJ1-3	few	TRBV30	TGTGCCTGGAGTGTGTCTGGAAACACCATATATTTT	CAWSVSGNTIYF
TRBD1	TRBJ1-1	once	TRBV25-1	TGTGCCAGCAGTGCTTTAAACAGGGGGGACACTGAAGCTTTCTTT	CASSALNRGDTEAFF
.	TRBJ1-2	few	TRBV19	TGTGCCAGTAGTATACGGGTACTTAACTATGGCTACACCTTC	CASSIRVLNYGYTF
.	TRBJ2-2	once	TRBV5-1	TGCGCCAGCAGCTTGGATCGCCAGAACACCGGGGAGCTGTTTTTT	CASSLDRQNTGELFF
.	TRBJ2-3	once	TRBV25-1	TGTGCCAGCAGTGTGTGGGCCGGCACAGATACGCAGTATTTT	CASSVWAGTDTQYF
.	TRBJ2-7	.	TRBV20-1	TGCAGTGCTAGAGATTTCCCCAAGCAGTACTTC	CSARDFPKQYF
TRBD2	TRBJ2-5	once	TRBV12-5	TGTGCTAGTGGCTTGGGGCTAGCGGAAGGAGAGACCCAGTACTTC	CASGLGLAEGETQYF
TRBD1	TRBJ1-5	.	TRBV5-4	TGTGCCAGCAGCTCTGGACAGGGGAGCAATCAGCCCCAGCATTTT	CASSSGQGSNQPQHF
.	TRBJ2-7	.	TRBV7-2	TGTGCCAGCAGCGACCGGTACGAGCAGTACTTC	CASSDRYEQYF
.	TRBJ1-4	.	TRBV5-1	TGCGCCAGCAGCTTGGAAACAACTAATGAAAAACTGTTTTTT	CASSLETTNEKLFF
.	TRBJ2-7	.	TRBV10-2	TGCGCCAGCACCCGAAGCTACGCCTACGAGCAGTACTTC	CASTRSYAYEQYF
.	TRBJ2-2	.	TRBV6-1	TGTGCCAGCAGGGCTGGGTCAGTGGTCGGGGAGCTGTTTTTT	CASRAGSVVGELFF
.	TRBJ1-2	once	TRBV30	TGTGCCTGGGGTGCTAATCGGAACACCTTC	CAWGANRNTF
TRBD1	TRBJ2-7	.	TRBV6-6	TGTGCCAGCAGCCAGAGTCGGGACAGGGGGCCCGAGCAGTACTTC	CASSQSRDRGPEQYF
TRBD1	TRBJ2-7	.	TRBV5-1	TGCGCCAGCAGCTTAATAACCGGGGACAGCTACGAGCAGTACTTC	CASSLITGDSYEQYF
TRBD2	TRBJ2-3	.	TRBV9	TGTGCCAGCAGCGTATCTCTAGCGGGAGTTCTAGATACGCAGTATTTT	CASSVSLAGVLDTQYF
TRBD1	TRBJ1-5	few	TRBV27	TGTGCCAGCAGGTTAAATTACAGGGGGAATCAGCCCCAGCATTTT	CASRLNYRGNQPQHF
.	TRBJ1-2	.	TRBV5-1	TGCGCCAGCAGGCCAGCAACTCAGAACTATGGCTACACCTTC	CASRPATQNYGYTF
.	TRBJ1-5	.	TRBV30	TGTGCCTGGAGTTCCGGGACTACGAATCAGCCCCAGCATTTT	CAWSSGTTNQPQHF
TRBD1	TRBJ2-5	.	TRBV11-2	TGTGCCAGCAGCCCCTCAACAGGGGGGCAAGAGACCCAGTACTTC	CASSPSTGGQETQYF
.	TRBJ1-5	once	TRBV19	TGTGCCAGTAGTATGGGAGGATTCAGAAGCAATCAGCCCCAGCATTTT	CASSMGGFRSNQPQHF
.	TRBJ1-6	.	TRBV12-5	TGTGCTAGTGGTACGGGACAAGAGAATAATTCACCCCTCCACTTT	CASGTGQENNSPLHF
.	TRBJ1-4	.	TRBV7-7	TGTGCCGGCTCGACCCCTGACATATTAAGTGAAAAACTGTTTTTT	CAGSTPDILSEKLFF
.	TRBJ2-3	.	TRBV5-1	TGCGCCAGCAGCTCCAGGGACTGGGGCACAGATACGCAGTATTTT	CASSSRDWGTDTQYF
.	TRBJ2-5	.	TRBV5-6	TGTGCCAGCAGCTCGCCTTTAGCCAAAGAGACCCAGTACTTC	CASSSPLAKETQYF
.	TRBJ2-2	few	TRBV2	TGTGCCAGCAGTGGGAAGGGTGTCACCGGGGAGCTGTTTTTT	CASSGKGVTGELFF
.	TRBJ2-7	.	TRBV18	TGTGCCAGCTCACCAGAGGTAGGGAGCTCCTACGAGCAGTACTTC	CASSPEVGSSYEQYF
.	TRBJ2-5	.	TRBV29-1	TGCAGCGTTGAAGGCGGCCGTGGGGAGACCCAGTACTTC	CSVEGGRGETQYF
.	TRBJ2-1	.	TRBV14	TGTGCCAGCAGCCAAGATGCGGAACAGTCTACAACCTACAATGAGCAGTTCTTC	CASSQDAEQSTTYNEQFF
TRBD2	TRBJ2-3	.	TRBV13	TGTGCCAGCAGCTTATACCGTCGGCGGGAGGGGCGAGGGTTCTCAGATACGCAGTATTTT	CASSLYRRREGRGFSDTQYF
.	TRBJ1-3	.	TRBV5-5	TGTGCCAGCAGCTTACAGGGAGGACCTGGAAACACCATATATTTT	CASSLQGGPGNTIYF
.	TRBJ2-7	.	TRBV7-6	TGTGCCAGCAGCTTAGTAAGTGGTGGTGCCCTCTACGAGCAGTACTTC	CASSLVSGGALYEQYF
TRBD1	TRBJ1-5	once	TRBV19	TGTGCCAGTAGTATAGATCAACTTCGTACAGGGGGCCCAGCTGGGCCCCAGCATTTT	CASSIDQLRTGGPAGPQHF
TRBD1	TRBJ2-1	.	TRBV11-2	TGTGCCAGCATACCGGAGACAGGGAGCTCCTACAATGAGCAGTTCTTC	CASIPETGSSYNEQFF
.	TRBJ1-1	.	TRBV27	TGTGCCAGCAGTTTTCTCGGGCAGGGAGCCGAGGCTTTCTTT	CASSFLGQGAEAFF
.	TRBJ2-7	.	TRBV2	TGTGCCAGCGTCCATGCACTTAGCTACGAGCAGTACTTC	CASVHALSYEQYF
TRBD2	TRBJ2-7	once	TRBV9	TGTGCCAGCAGCGCAGGACTAGCGGGGAGCTACGAGCAGTACTTC	CASSAGLAGSYEQYF
TRBD1	TRBJ2-4	.	TRBV18	TGTGCCAGCTCACCATCCCAGGGACAGGGGGCTTGGATTCAGTACTTC	CASSPSQGQGAWIQYF
TRBD2	TRBJ2-7	.	TRBV5-1	TGCGCCAGCAGCTTGCGAGGACAGGTTTTACCCATTAGCGGGAGATACGAGCAGTACTTC	CASSLRGQVLPISGRYEQYF
.	TRBJ1-1	large	TRBV10-3	TGTGCCATCAGGCAGGGGATCACTGAAGCTTTCTTT	CAIRQGITEAFF
.	TRBJ1-2	.	TRBV2	TGTGCCAGCATTATCGGGGGCGGAGGTGGCTACACCTTC	CASIIGGGGGYTF
.	TRBJ2-7	.	TRBV4-1	TGCGCCAGCAGCCAAGGAATCTCCAGTCCGGACTACGAGCAGTACTTC	CASSQGISSPDYEQYF
TRBD1	TRBJ2-3	.	TRBV10-3	TGTGCCATCAGTGAGTCCAGGCAGGGGGCGGATACGCAGTATTTT	CAISESRQGADTQYF
.	TRBJ1-1	.	TRBV6-1	TGTGCCAGCAGTGAATCTGCCAGCTACAACACTGAAGCTTTCTTT	CASSESASYNTEAFF
TRBD1	TRBJ2-6	.	TRBV7-2	TGTGCCAGCAGCAGGGACAGTGGGGCCAACGTCCTGACTTTC	CASSRDSGANVLTF
.	TRBJ2-3	.	TRBV7-2	TGTGCCAGCAGCGCTAGACAGGGAGGTCGAACAGATACGCAGTATTTT	CASSARQGGRTDTQYF
.	TRBJ1-1	.	TRBV25-1	TGTGCCAGCAGTGAATTGGCCAGCAGGGGAGAAGCTTTCTTT	CASSELASRGEAFF
.	TRBJ1-1	.	TRBV6-1	TGTGCCAGCAGTGGGGGAGTTATGAACACTGAAGCTTTCTTT	CASSGGVMNTEAFF
TRBD1	TRBJ1-2	.	TRBV7-2	TGTGCCAGCAGCTTAGGGGGACAGGTTCCGAATGGCTACACCTTC	CASSLGGQVPNGYTF
.	TRBJ1-1	.	TRBV11-3	TGTGCCAGCAGCTCGGGAGGGGGTTTAAACACTGAAGCTTTCTTT	CASSSGGGLNTEAFF
TRBD1	TRBJ2-3	once	TRBV25-1	TGTGCCAGCAGTGACCCTTCGACAGGGCATGGCACAGATACGCAGTATTTT	CASSDPSTGHGTDTQYF
TRBD1	TRBJ1-1	.	TRBV19	TGTGCCAGTGAAGGACAGGGGTACACTGAAGCTTTCTTT	CASEGQGYTEAFF
.	TRBJ2-3	.	TRBV15	TGTGCCACCAGCAGAGATGAGTCTAGCGCAGATACGCAGTATTTT	CATSRDESSADTQYF
.	TRBJ2-5	.	TRBV2	TGTGCCAGCAGTGTGATGGGGGCCGGGGGGACCCAGTACTTC	CASSVMGAGGTQYF
.	TRBJ2-2	.	TRBV7-9	TGTGCCAGCAGCTTAGGAGTTGCGAGCCCCGGGGAGCTGTTTTTT	CASSLGVASPGELFF
TRBD2	TRBJ2-3	.	TRBV10-3	TGTGCCATCACCCTAGCGGGTTCTCTCACAGATACGCAGTATTTT	CAITLAGSLTDTQYF
TRBD1	TRBJ1-3	few	TRBV19	TGTGCCAGTAGGAGACAGGGGGCGGCTGGAAACACCATATATTTT	CASRRQGAAGNTIYF
TRBD1	TRBJ2-1	.	TRBV10-3	TGTGCCATCAGTGAGCTAACAGACAGGGCTAATGAGCAGTTCTTC	CAISELTDRANEQFF
TRBD2	TRBJ2-7	.	TRBV11-2	TGTGCCAGCAGGACTAGCGGGGGGGGCCGCGAGCAGTACTTC	CASRTSGGGREQYF